This entry features one T cell receptor (beta chain) sequence. The entry originates in a study of blood T cell repertoires in COVID-19. Study-level background: Researchers got acute and convalescent COVID-19 samples from the United States, Italy and Spain.

In the original analysis: The authors estimated nucleated cell counts from reference gene primer amplification. The assay was immunoSEQ multiplex PCR, and TCRdb's table has in-frame clones only and misses some. The V and J calls and clone size were taken over from that table, and D and trimming were inferred from the DNA. The profile shows about 430,000 clones, roughly 88% of them singletons. The CDR3 is 12 amino acids. The V and J ends lost 6 bases and 4 bases respectively, with 9 bases between them. Germline V lookup: CDR1 SQVTM, CDR2 ANQGSEA. Grouping used clinical history reported by participants in a survey and questionnaire. Participants in the exposed group had met a COVID-19 case in the 2 weeks before joining the study.

The sample taken for sequencing was PBMCs or T cells enriched from blood (not recorded which). The sequence came from a woman between 18 and 29 years old who had been exposed to COVID-19. The rearrangement joins TRBV29-1 to TRBJ1-4; possible D gene TRBD1, 5 bases. The CDR3 DNA follows: TGCAGCGTGCAGGGCTTTAATGAAAAACTGTTTTTT. Its translation: CSVQGFNEKLFF. The variable domain in full, completed from reference TRBV29-1 and TRBJ1-4, reads SAVISQKPSRDICQRGTSLTIQCQVDSQVTMMFWYRQQPGQSLTLIATANQGSEATYESGFVIDKFPISRPNLTFSTLTVSNMSPEDSSIYLCSVQGFNEKLFFGSGTQLSVL.